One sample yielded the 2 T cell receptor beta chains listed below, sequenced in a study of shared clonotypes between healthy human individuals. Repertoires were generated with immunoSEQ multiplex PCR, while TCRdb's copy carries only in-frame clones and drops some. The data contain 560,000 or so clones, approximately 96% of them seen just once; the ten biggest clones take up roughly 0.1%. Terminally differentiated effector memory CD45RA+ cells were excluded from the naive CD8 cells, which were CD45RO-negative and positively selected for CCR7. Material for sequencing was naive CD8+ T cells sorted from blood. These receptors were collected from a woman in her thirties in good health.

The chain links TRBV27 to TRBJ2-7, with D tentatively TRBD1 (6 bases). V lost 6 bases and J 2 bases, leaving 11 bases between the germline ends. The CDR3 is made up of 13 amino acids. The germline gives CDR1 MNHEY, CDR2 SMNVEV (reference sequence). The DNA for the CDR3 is TGTGCCAGCAGCCGTAGGACAGCCTACGAGCAGTACTTC. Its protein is CASSRRTAYEQYF.

DNA of the CDR3: TGTGCCAGCAGTACGAGGACAGCGAATCTGTTCCCGTATGGCTACACCTTC. The encoded protein is CASSTRTANLFPYGYTF. The chain recombines TRBV27 with TRBJ1-2, with D maybe TRBD1 (6 bases). The V end was cut by 5 bases, the J end by 5 bases, with 24 bases between. The germline V gene encodes CDR1 MNHEY and CDR2 SMNVEV (reference sequence). This CDR3 has 17 amino acids.